This section outlines one T cell receptor (beta chain) sequence together with its context. This record comes from a study of shared clonotypes between healthy human individuals. In the study's own analysis: Filtering of immunoSEQ junctional sequences could not match full-length read filtering. The data were produced by immunoSEQ multiplex PCR, yet TCRdb's version contains in-frame clones alone and is incomplete. Clonal size and the V and J genes are those of that table, whereas D and trimming came from the DNA. The sample lists nearly 1,000,000 clones; more than 75% were seen once. The CDR3 runs to 15 residues. Per the germline V gene, CDR1 is GTSNPN and CDR2 is SVGIG (reference sequence). The V gene lost 2 bases and the J gene lost 3 bases, with 16 bases spanning the gap.

Material for sequencing was memory CD4+ T cells sorted from blood. Sample subset: CD45RA-negative fraction. The TCR originated in a man younger than 35 in good health. The chain has TRBV30 and TRBJ1-2, with D uncertain. CDR3 in DNA: TGTGCCTGGAGTCGAGGGTATTGGGCTGACTATGGCTACACCTTC. Its protein is CAWSRGYWADYGYTF.